The 8 T cell receptor beta chains in this list originate from one sample, sequenced in a study of breast tumors, draining lymph nodes, adjacent tissues. Axillary draining lymph nodes of breast cancer patients supplied the node samples. MiXCR, applied by TCRdb to the multiplex PCR reads, yields one record per CDR3 protein. The profile shows 200,000 to 250,000 distinct CDR3 sequences, about 30% of them singletons. Sequenced sample: axillary lymph node tissue. The source of these receptors is a female donor with breast cancer. Some clones in this sample may be carry-over from other donors' samples.

As regards this clonotype: At one boundary the junction diverges from the germline segment, which might be a read error. The chain links TRBV20-1 to TRBJ2-5, with no clear D. The CDR3 totals 11 residues. The V gene's germline CDR1 is DFQATT and CDR2 SNEGSKA (reference sequence). The CDR3 DNA is TGCAGTGCTAGGTTAGGAGATACGCAGTCCTTC. Its protein product is CSARLGDTQSF.

This clonotype showed up many times. The chain has TRBV6-2 or TRBV6-3 and TRBJ2-3; 8 bases match TRBD2. CDR1 and CDR2 from the germline V gene are MNHEY and SVGEGT. The junction had 2 bases not matched to a gene; V was cut back by 2 bases and J by 1 base. The CDR3 totals 15 residues. The CDR3 DNA reads TGTGCCAGCAGTTACGTTAGCGGGGGCACAGATACGCAGTATTTT. Protein: CASSYVSGGTDTQYF.

Ten or more counts support this clonotype. This chain joins TRBV27 and TRBJ2-7, with 9 positions matching TRBD1. Trimming cost V 4 bases and J 5 bases; bases outside gene matches: 9. Per the germline V gene, CDR1 is MNHEY and CDR2 is SMNVEV (reference sequence). The CDR3 has 15 residues. CDR3 in amino acids: CASSSPGQGYDEQYF. The DNA of the CDR3 is TGTGCCAGCAGTTCCCCCGGACAGGGGTACGACGAGCAGTACTTC.

The rearrangement joins TRBV24-1 to TRBJ1-6; D gene unclear. The germline CDR1 and CDR2 sequences are KGHDR and SFDVKD. Trimming removed 0 bases from V and 5 bases from J, with 7 bases in between. The CDR3 loop spans 15 amino acids. The CDR3 protein is CATSDLGRDNSPLHF. CDR3 bases: TGTGCCACCAGTGATTTGGGGCGGGATAATTCACCCCTCCACTTT.

In this sample, this clonotype turned up many times. The V gene is TRBV7-8, the J gene TRBJ2-7; D gene uncertain. Germline CDR1 SGHVS, CDR2 FQNEAQ. The CDR3 runs to 13 residues. Trimming removed 4 bases at V and 5 bases at J, with 12 bases between. CDR3 loop: CASSWVGEDEQYF. The CDR3 bases are TGTGCCAGCAGCTGGGTTGGGGAAGACGAGCAGTACTTC.

This clonotype occurred many times. The genes are TRBV7-8 and TRBJ2-3, with D possibly matching TRBD2 (6 bases). There are 13 residues in the CDR3. The germline V gene has CDR1 SGHVS and CDR2 FQNEAQ. V was pared by 4 bases and J by 12 bases, with 17 bases between. The CDR3: CASSSTSGGSQYF. CDR3 bases: TGTGCCAGCAGCTCAACGAGTGGGGGGTCCCAGTATTTT.

This clonotype was counted at least ten times. The chain couples TRBV29-1 to TRBJ2-1; possibly TRBD2 for D (5 bases). The V end was cut by 7 bases, the J end by 7 bases, with 20 bases between. The CDR3 loop spans 14 amino acids. Looked up from germline, CDR1 is SQVTM and CDR2 is ANQGSEA. The CDR3 sequence: CSASTGTRINEQFF. DNA for the CDR3: TGCAGCGCTTCAACGGGAACTAGAATAAATGAGCAGTTCTTC.

Comments on this clonotype: Just one base apart from a much larger clone, this may be a read error. The chain employs TRBV7-2 and TRBJ2-4; weak D call: TRBD2 (5 bases). This CDR3 has 15 amino acids. The germline V gene encodes CDR1 SGHTA and CDR2 FQGNSA. CDR3 coding DNA: TGTGCCAGCAGCTTAGACCTAGCAGGAGACGACATTCAGTCCTTC. It encodes CASSLDLAGDDIQSF.